Listed below are T cell receptor beta chains from one sample, sequenced in a study of cytomegalovirus exposure and HLA in healthy donors. Sequencing was performed with immunoSEQ multiplex PCR; in TCRdb, only in-frame clones are kept and a portion is missing. The data contain around 100,000 clones, nearly 75% of them singletons. Sequencing was performed on PBMCs. These receptors came from a man between 25 and 39 years old in good health and CMV-seropositive. The CDR3 runs from the conserved cysteine through the conserved F or W. The D gene is left open where the match is weak. Size is omitted from some rows. Given values are once, few, many or a class for expanded clones.

TRBJ2-7,15,TRBV5-4,TRBD2,-,TGTGCCAGCAGCTTGGCGGGGGGGCCCGCCTACGAGCAGTACTTC,CASSLAGGPAYEQYF
TRBJ1-1,14,TRBV9,-,-,TGTGCCAGCAGCGTGGCAGGGGAGAACACTGAAGCTTTCTTT,CASSVAGENTEAFF
TRBJ1-2,13,TRBV5-8,TRBD1,-,TGTGCCAGCAGCTTAGACAGGGGTTATGGCTACACCTTC,CASSLDRGYGYTF
TRBJ1-3,14,TRBV30,-,-,TGTGCCTGGAGTGTATCTGGGAGGGGGGACACCATATATTTT,CAWSVSGRGDTIYF
TRBJ2-5,14,TRBV9,TRBD1,once,TGTGCCAGCAGTTATACAGGGGGCGCGGAGACCCAGTACTTC,CASSYTGGAETQYF
TRBJ1-1,14,TRBV2,-,-,TGTGCCAGCAGTGAAAAGGGGGGGGTCACTGAAGCTTTCTTT,CASSEKGGVTEAFF
TRBJ2-5,15,TRBV11-2,-,-,TGTGCCAGCAGCTTAGCAGGAATTCCCCAAGAGACCCAGTACTTC,CASSLAGIPQETQYF
TRBJ2-5,16,TRBV19,TRBD2,-,TGTGCCAGTAGTTCAAGACTAGCGGGGGGCGGTGAGACCCAGTACTTC,CASSSRLAGGGETQYF
TRBJ1-2,16,TRBV5-1,-,-,TGCGCCAGCAGCCTACGCCGAGGGAGGGTTATCTATGGCTACACCTTC,CASSLRRGRVIYGYTF
TRBJ1-1,13,TRBV5-1,-,few,TGCGCCAGCAGCTCACAGGGGAACACTGAAGCTTTCTTT,CASSSQGNTEAFF
TRBJ1-2,13,TRBV28,-,-,TGTGCCAGCAGTTTTCCCGGTAACTATGGCTACACCTTC,CASSFPGNYGYTF
TRBJ1-5,15,TRBV5-3,TRBD1,-,TGTGCCAGAAGCTGGGACAGGGTGAGCAATCAGCCCCAGCATTTT,CARSWDRVSNQPQHF
TRBJ2-6,17,TRBV19,-,once,TGTGCCAGTAGCATAGGGGTGTGGGGGCCAGGGGCCAACGTCCTGACTTTC,CASSIGVWGPGANVLTF
TRBJ1-4,16,TRBV15,-,-,TGTGCCACCAGCAGAGGGACCAGGGCAACTAATGAAAAACTGTTTTTT,CATSRGTRATNEKLFF
TRBJ1-6,12,TRBV30,-,-,TGTGCCTGGTCAGGTGATAATTCACCCCTCCACTTT,CAWSGDNSPLHF
TRBJ2-5,14,TRBV6-6,TRBD1,-,TGTGCCAGCAGACCGGGACAGGGGACAGAGACCCAGTACTTC,CASRPGQGTETQYF
TRBJ1-1,14,TRBV6-1,TRBD1,few,TGTGCCAGCAGACTTCGACAGGGGAACACTGAAGCTTTCTTT,CASRLRQGNTEAFF
TRBJ2-3,13,TRBV7-6,-,-,TGTGCCAGCAGCCTTGACCCAGGGAATACGCAGTATTTT,CASSLDPGNTQYF
TRBJ2-7,12,TRBV2,TRBD2,-,TGTGCCAGCACCCTGGGGGGGGACGAGCAGTACTTC,CASTLGGDEQYF
TRBJ2-4,17,TRBV21-1,-,-,TGTGCCAGCAGCAAAGAGGGCCAGGGGGAAACCAAAAACATTCAGTACTTC,CASSKEGQGETKNIQYF
TRBJ2-7,14,TRBV30,-,-,TGTGCCTGGAGTGTTGGGGGGGCTTCCTACGAGCAGTACTTC,CAWSVGGASYEQYF
TRBJ1-2,14,TRBV9,TRBD1,-,TGTGCCAGCAGCGAAGGGGACAGGGCCTATGGCTACACCTTC,CASSEGDRAYGYTF
TRBJ2-1,16,TRBV19,TRBD1,-,TGTGCCAGTAGCAGACCGGGACAGAGTACCTACAATGAGCAGTTCTTC,CASSRPGQSTYNEQFF
TRBJ2-2,17,TRBV28,-,-,TGTGCCAGCAGTTTAGGGGTTGGGAGAACGAACACCGGGGAGCTGTTTTTT,CASSLGVGRTNTGELFF
TRBJ1-1,16,TRBV5-6,TRBD1,-,TGTGCCAGCAGCTATTCTACGGGACAGGTGAACACTGAAGCTTTCTTT,CASSYSTGQVNTEAFF
TRBJ2-5,16,TRBV4-2,-,once,TGTGCCAGCAGCCAAGCGATTCGCGTGGAGAGGGAGACCCAGTACTTC,CASSQAIRVERETQYF
TRBJ2-3,15,TRBV29-1,TRBD2,-,TGCAGCGTCGAGACTAGCGGGGTTGACACAGATACGCAGTATTTT,CSVETSGVDTDTQYF
TRBJ1-3,14,TRBV7-2,-,-,TGTGCCAGCAGCCCAGGCAACTCTGGAAACACCATATATTTT,CASSPGNSGNTIYF
TRBJ1-4,14,TRBV4-3,-,once,TGCGCCAGCAGCCAAGGGGGGGGTAATGAAAAACTGTTTTTT,CASSQGGGNEKLFF
TRBJ1-2,15,TRBV7-2,TRBD1,-,TGTGCCAGCAGCTTAGCTTTCCTAGCAGGGGGCGTATTGCCCTTC,CASSLAFLAGGVLPF
TRBJ2-3,16,TRBV27,TRBD2,-,TGTGCCAGCAGTTCGGACGGGGGGGGAAACACAGATACGCAGTATTTT,CASSSDGGGNTDTQYF
TRBJ1-1,14,TRBV28,-,once,TGTGCCAGCAGTTTAAGTACGCGGGGCACTGAAGCTTTCTTT,CASSLSTRGTEAFF
TRBJ1-1,17,TRBV12-5,-,-,TGTGCTAGTGGTTTGGTAAGGAACCCGACAGAGAACACTGAAGCTTTCTTT,CASGLVRNPTENTEAFF
TRBJ1-5,13,TRBV29-1,-,-,TGCAGCGTTGTTTTTTACCCCGGGCAGCCCCAGCATTTT,CSVVFYPGQPQHF
TRBJ1-3,16,TRBV14,-,once,TGTGCCAGCAGCCAAGAAGTCCCCAGGGCTGGAAACACCATATATTTT,CASSQEVPRAGNTIYF
TRBJ2-7,14,TRBV10-1,-,-,TGCGCCAGCAGTGAGTCCGCCAGCTCCTACGAGCAGTACTTC,CASSESASSYEQYF
TRBJ1-5,13,TRBV11-2,-,-,TGTGCCAGCAGCTTAGATTACGGGAAGCCCCAGCATTTT,CASSLDYGKPQHF
TRBJ2-7,14,TRBV4-1,TRBD1,few,TGCGCCAGCAGCCTTCCGGGACAGGGACTATCGCAGTACTTC,CASSLPGQGLSQYF
TRBJ2-7,15,TRBV11-2,TRBD1,-,TGTGCCAGCAGCTTATATAGGGACAGGGTGAGTGAGCAGTACTTC,CASSLYRDRVSEQYF
TRBJ2-1,15,TRBV7-9,-,few,TGTGCCAGCAGCCCCGACATATCCCGGGGCAATGAGCAGTTCTTC,CASSPDISRGNEQFF
TRBJ1-6,14,TRBV30,-,-,TGTGCCTGGAGTGCCGGAGGGAATAATTCACCCCTCCACTTT,CAWSAGGNNSPLHF
TRBJ1-2,14,TRBV18,TRBD1,-,TGTGCCAGCTCATCTACGACAGGGCTAGATGGCTACACCTTC,CASSSTTGLDGYTF
TRBJ1-1,16,TRBV9,TRBD1,-,TGTGCCAGCAGCGTAGTAGGGGACAGGGGGTACACTGAAGCTTTCTTT,CASSVVGDRGYTEAFF
TRBJ2-5,14,TRBV6-1,-,-,TGTGCCAGGGGACTCCGTTACGTACAAGAGACCCAGTACTTC,CARGLRYVQETQYF
TRBJ1-2,14,TRBV5-1,-,-,TGCGCCAGCAGCTTGGCCGCTTCTGGGGGAGGCTACGCCTTC,CASSLAASGGGYAF
TRBJ1-1,13,TRBV14,TRBD1,-,TGTGCCAGCAGCCCGGACAGGGCTCCAAGGGCTTTCTTT,CASSPDRAPRAFF
TRBJ1-3,15,TRBV4-1,TRBD1,-,TGCGCCAGCAGCAAACAGGGGGTGAGAGGAAACACCATATATTTT,CASSKQGVRGNTIYF
TRBJ2-1,15,TRBV7-2,TRBD2,-,TGTGCCAGCAGCCCGCGGGGGGGCCGGTTTAATGAGCAGTTCTTC,CASSPRGGRFNEQFF
TRBJ1-5,14,TRBV6-5,-,-,TGTGCCAGCAGTACTGGGTTAGGGGATCAGCCCCAGCATTTT,CASSTGLGDQPQHF
TRBJ2-5,14,TRBV18,-,-,TGTGCCAGCTCACCACCGAGTTCGGAGGAGACCCAGTACTTC,CASSPPSSEETQYF